The present TCR beta chain was sequenced within a study of cytotoxic CD8 clonotypes in ibrutinib-treated CLL. Overall study context: Following treatment for a median around twelve months, range 6 to 36, response samples were then taken.

From germline, CDR1 is SGHRS and CDR2 YFSETQ. The V end lost 3 bases, the J end lost 7 bases, and 14 bases lay between the germline ends. This CDR3 spans 14 amino acids. The data were produced by immunoSEQ multiplex PCR, yet TCRdb's version contains in-frame clones alone and is incomplete. The table lists about 50,000 clones, roughly 70% of them singletons. Comments on this clone: Its antigen is not identified.

Whole-study findings and limits: Clonality was higher at baseline than in age-matched healthy donors and tracked circulating CD8+ T-cell counts.

The V and J genes are TRBV5-1 and TRBJ2-1; maybe TRBD2 (6 bases). The receptor was isolated from a human donor with chronic lymphocytic leukemia. Sequencing used PBMCs, obtained after 12 months of ibrutinib treatment. CDR3 loop: CASSSDGGDNEQFF. CDR3 nucleotide sequence: TGCGCCAGCAGCTCGGACGGGGGTGATAATGAGCAGTTCTTC. Filled out from reference TRBV5-1 and TRBJ2-1, the complete variable domain reads KAGVTQTPRYLIKTRGQQVTLSCSPISGHRSVSWYQQTPGQGLQFLFEYFSETQRNKGNFPGRFSGRQFSNSRSEMNVSTLELGDSALYLCASSSDGGDNEQFFGPGTRLTVL.